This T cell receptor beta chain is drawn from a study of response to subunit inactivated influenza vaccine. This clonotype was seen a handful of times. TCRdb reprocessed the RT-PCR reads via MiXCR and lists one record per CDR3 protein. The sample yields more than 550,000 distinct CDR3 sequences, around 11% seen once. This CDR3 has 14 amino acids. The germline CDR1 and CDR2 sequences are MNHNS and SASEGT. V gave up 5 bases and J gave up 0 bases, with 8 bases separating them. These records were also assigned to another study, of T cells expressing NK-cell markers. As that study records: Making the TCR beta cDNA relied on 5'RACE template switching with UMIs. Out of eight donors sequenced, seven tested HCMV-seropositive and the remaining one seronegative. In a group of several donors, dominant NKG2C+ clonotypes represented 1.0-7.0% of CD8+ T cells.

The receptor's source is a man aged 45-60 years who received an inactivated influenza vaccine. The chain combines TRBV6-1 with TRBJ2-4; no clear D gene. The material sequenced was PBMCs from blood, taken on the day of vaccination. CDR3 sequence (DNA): TGTGCCAGCAGTCCCGGCCCAGCCAAAAACATTCAGTACTTC. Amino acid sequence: CASSPGPAKNIQYF.